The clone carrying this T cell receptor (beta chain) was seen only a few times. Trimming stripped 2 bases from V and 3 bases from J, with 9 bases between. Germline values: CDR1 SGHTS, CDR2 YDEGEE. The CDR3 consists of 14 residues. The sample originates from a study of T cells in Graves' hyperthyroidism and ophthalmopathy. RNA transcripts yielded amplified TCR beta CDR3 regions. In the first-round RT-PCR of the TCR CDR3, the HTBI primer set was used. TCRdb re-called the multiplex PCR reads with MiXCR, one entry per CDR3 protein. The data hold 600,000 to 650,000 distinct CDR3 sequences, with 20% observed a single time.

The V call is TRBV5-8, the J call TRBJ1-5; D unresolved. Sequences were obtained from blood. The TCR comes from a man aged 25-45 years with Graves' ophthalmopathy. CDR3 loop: CASSFGGHNQPQHF. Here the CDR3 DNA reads TGTGCCAGCAGCTTCGGAGGGCACAATCAGCCCCAGCATTTT.